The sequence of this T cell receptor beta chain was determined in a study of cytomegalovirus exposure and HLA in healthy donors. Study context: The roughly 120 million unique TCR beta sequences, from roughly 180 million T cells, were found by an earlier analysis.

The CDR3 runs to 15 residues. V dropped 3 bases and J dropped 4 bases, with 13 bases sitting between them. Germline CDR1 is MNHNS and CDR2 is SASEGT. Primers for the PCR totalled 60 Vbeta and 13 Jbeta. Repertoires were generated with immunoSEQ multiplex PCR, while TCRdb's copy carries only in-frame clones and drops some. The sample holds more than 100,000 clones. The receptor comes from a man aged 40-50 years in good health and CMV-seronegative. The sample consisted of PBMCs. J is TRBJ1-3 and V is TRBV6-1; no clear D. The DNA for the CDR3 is TGTGCCAGCAGTGAGATCGGGATGGCAGGAAACACCATATATTTT. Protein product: CASSEIGMAGNTIYF.